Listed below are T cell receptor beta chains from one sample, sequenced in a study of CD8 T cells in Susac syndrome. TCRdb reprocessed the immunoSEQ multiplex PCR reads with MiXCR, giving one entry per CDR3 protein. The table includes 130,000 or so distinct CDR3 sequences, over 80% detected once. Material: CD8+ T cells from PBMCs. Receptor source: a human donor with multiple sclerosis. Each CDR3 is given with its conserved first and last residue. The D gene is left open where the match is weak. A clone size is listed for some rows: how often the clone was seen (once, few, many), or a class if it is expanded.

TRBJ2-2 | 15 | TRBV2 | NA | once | CASSTWGANTGELFF | TGTGCCAGCAGTACTTGGGGGGCGAACACCGGGGAGCTGTTTTTT
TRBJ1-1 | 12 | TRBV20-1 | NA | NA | CSARERGTEAFF | TGCAGTGCTAGGGAGCGGGGTACTGAAGCTTTCTTT
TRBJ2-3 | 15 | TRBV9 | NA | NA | CASTRGTASTDTQYF | TGTGCCAGCACAAGGGGAACCGCTAGCACAGATACGCAGTATTTT
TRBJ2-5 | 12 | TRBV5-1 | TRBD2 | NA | CASSRDYWTQYF | TGCGCCAGCAGCCGGGACTATTGGACCCAGTACTTC
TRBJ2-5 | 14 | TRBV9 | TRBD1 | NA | CASSVAQGQETQYF | TGTGCCAGCAGCGTTGCACAGGGGCAAGAGACCCAGTACTTC
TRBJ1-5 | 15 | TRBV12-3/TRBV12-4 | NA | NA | CASSLEGWSNQPQHF | TGTGCCAGCAGTTTGGAGGGGTGGAGCAATCAGCCCCAGCATTTT
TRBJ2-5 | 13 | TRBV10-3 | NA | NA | CASGGDLQETQYF | TGTGCCTCCGGTGGAGACCTCCAAGAGACCCAGTACTTC
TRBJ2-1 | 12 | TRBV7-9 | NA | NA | CASLRGYNERFF | TGTGCCAGCCTCCGGGGCTACAATGAGCGTTTCTTC
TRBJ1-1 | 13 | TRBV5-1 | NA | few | CASSLSGENEAFF | TGCGCCAGCAGCCTTTCGGGCGAGAATGAAGCTTTCTTT
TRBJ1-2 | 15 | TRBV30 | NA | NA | CAWNFRVGANYGYTF | TGTGCCTGGAATTTTAGAGTGGGAGCTAACTATGGCTACACCTTC